This T cell receptor beta chain stems from a study of long-term antiretroviral therapy in people with HIV. The CDR3 covers 13 residues. Germline V lookup: CDR1 MNHEY, CDR2 SVGAGI. Germline trimming cut 6 bases from V and 8 bases from J; bases unmatched to any gene: 2. Sequencing used immunoSEQ v3.0 at survey level. A per-sample goal of about 40,000-55,000 T-cell genomes was targeted by sequencing. Assay: immunoSEQ multiplex PCR; the TCRdb copy retains only in-frame clones and omits some. The data contain 30,000 to 50,000 clones, 65% to 90% of them seen just once; the ten biggest clones take up 3.5% to 5%.

This sequence originates from a woman aged 18 to 35 with HIV. The J gene is TRBJ2-2, the V gene TRBV6-5; 11 nucleotides line up with TRBD2. This specimen consisted of unsorted PBMCs, obtained just before starting antiretroviral therapy. The CDR3 DNA follows: TGTGCCAGCAGACGACTAGCGGGAGGGGAGCTGTTTTTT. Residues: CASRRLAGGELFF.